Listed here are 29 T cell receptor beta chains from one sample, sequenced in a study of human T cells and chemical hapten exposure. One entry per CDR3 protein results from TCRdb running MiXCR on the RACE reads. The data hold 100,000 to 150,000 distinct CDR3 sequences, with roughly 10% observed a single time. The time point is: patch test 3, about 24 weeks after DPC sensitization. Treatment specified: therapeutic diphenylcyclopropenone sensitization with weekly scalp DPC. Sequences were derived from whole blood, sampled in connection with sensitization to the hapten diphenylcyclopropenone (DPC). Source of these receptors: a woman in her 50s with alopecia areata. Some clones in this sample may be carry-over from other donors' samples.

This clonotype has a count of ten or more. The DNA of the CDR3 is TGTGCCAGCAGCGGACTAGCGAGCACAGATACGCAGTATTTT. Encoded protein: CASSGLASTDTQYF. V and J are TRBV7-7 and TRBJ2-3; 9 positions agree with TRBD2. With V trimmed by 5 bases and J by 0 bases, 0 bases remained unmatched. Germline V gene lookup returns CDR1 SSHAT and CDR2 FNYEAQ (reference sequence). The CDR3 loop spans 14 amino acids. The variable domain in full, completed from reference TRBV7-7 and TRBJ2-3, reads GAGVSQSPRYKVTKRGQDVTLRCDPISSHATLYWYQQALGQGPEFLTYFNYEAQPDKSGLPSDRFSAERPEGSISTLTIQRTEQRDSAMYRCASSGLASTDTQYFGPGTRLTVL.

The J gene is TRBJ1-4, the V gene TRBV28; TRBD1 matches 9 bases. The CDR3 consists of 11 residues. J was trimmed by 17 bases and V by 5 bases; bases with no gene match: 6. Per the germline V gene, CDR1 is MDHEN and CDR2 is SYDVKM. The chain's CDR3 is CASSSRDRVFF. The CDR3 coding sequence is TGTGCCAGCAGTAGCCGGGACAGGGTATTTTTT. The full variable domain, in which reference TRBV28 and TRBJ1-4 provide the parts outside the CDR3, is DVKVTQSSRYLVKRTGEKVFLECVQDMDHENMFWYRQDPGLGLRLIYFSYDVKMKEKGDIPEGYSVSREKKERFSLILESASTNQTSMYLCASSSRDRVFFGSGTQLSVL.

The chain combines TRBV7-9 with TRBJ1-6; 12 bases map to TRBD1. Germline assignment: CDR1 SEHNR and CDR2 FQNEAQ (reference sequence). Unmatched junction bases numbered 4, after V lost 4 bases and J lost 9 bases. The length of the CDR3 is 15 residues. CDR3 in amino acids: CASSSGQGAVSPLHF. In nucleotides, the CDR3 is TGTGCCAGCAGCTCGGGACAGGGGGCGGTTTCACCCCTCCACTTT.

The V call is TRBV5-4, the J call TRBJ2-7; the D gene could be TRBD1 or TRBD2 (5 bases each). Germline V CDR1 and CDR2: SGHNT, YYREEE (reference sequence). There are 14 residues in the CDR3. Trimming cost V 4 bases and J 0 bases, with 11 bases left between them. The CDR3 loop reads CASSRPGSSYEQYF. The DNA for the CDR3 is TGTGCCAGCAGCCGCCCAGGGAGCTCCTACGAGCAGTACTTC.

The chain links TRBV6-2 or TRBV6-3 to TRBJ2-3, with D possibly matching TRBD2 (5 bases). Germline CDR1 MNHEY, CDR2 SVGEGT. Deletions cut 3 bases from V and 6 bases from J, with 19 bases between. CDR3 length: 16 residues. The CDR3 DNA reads TGTGCCAGCAGTTATCGCAAGACTACCGCACTCGATACGCAGTATTTT. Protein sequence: CASSYRKTTALDTQYF.

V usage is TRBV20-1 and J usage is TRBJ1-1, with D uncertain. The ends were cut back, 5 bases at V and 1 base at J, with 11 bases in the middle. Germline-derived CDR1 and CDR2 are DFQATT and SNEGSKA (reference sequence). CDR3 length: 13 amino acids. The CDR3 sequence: CSAEQRRNTEAFF. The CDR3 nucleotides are TGCAGTGCTGAACAGAGGAGGAACACTGAAGCTTTCTTT.

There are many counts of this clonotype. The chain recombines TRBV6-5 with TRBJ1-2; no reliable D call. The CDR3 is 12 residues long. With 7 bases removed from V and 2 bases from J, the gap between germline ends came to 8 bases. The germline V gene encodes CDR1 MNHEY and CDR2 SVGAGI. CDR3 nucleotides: TGTGCCAGCAAGGAGGGCAACTATGGCTACACCTTC. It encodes CASKEGNYGYTF.

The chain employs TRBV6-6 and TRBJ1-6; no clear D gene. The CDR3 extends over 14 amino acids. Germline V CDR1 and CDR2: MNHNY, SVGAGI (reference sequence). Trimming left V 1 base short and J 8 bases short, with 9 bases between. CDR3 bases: TGTGCCAGCAGTTACTTCAGCGGGGATTCACCCCTCCACTTT. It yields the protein CASSYFSGDSPLHF.

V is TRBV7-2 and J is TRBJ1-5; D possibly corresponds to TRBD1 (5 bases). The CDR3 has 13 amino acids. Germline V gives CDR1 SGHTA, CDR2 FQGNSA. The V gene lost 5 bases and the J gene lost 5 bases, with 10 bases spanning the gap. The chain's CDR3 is CASSRGADQPQHF. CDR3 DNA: TGTGCCAGCAGCCGAGGGGCCGATCAGCCCCAGCATTTT.

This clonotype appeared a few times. CDR3 sequence: CASSNGVFYSPLHF. The CDR3 DNA sequence: TGTGCCAGCAGTAACGGGGTTTTCTACTCACCCCTCCACTTT. The gene calls are TRBV6-2 or TRBV6-3 and TRBJ1-6; no firm D call. Germline-derived CDR1 and CDR2 are MNHEY and SVGEGT. Trimming removed 5 bases at V and 10 bases at J, with 15 bases between. The CDR3 is 14 amino acids.

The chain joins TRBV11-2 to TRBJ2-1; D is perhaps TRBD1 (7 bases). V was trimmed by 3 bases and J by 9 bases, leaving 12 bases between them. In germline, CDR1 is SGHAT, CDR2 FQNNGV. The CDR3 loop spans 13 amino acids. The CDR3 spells CASSFLQGGEQFF. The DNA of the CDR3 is TGTGCCAGCAGCTTTCTCCAGGGGGGTGAGCAGTTCTTC.

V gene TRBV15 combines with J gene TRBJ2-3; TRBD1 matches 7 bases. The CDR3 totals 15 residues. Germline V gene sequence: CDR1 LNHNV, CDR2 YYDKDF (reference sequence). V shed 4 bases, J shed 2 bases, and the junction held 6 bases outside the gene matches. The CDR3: CATSIGTDSTDTQYF. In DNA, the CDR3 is TGTGCCACCAGCATAGGGACAGACTCCACAGATACGCAGTATTTT.

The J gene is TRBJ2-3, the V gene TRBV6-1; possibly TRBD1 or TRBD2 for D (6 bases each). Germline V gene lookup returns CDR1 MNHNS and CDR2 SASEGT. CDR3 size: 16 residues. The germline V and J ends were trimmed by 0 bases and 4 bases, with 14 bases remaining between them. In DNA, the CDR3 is TGTGCCAGCAGTGAAGCCGGGGGCCGGATATCAGATACGCAGTATTTT. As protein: CASSEAGGRISDTQYF.

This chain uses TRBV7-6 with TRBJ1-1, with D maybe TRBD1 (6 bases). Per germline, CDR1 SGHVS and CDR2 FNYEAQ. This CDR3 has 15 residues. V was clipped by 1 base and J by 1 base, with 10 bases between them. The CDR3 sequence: CASSLGQERNTEAFF. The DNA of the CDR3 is TGTGCCAGCAGCTTAGGACAGGAACGGAACACTGAAGCTTTCTTT.

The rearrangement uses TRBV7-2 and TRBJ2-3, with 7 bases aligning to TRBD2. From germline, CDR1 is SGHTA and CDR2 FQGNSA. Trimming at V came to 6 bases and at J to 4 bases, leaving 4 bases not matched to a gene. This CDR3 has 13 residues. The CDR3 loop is CASSYAGADTQYF. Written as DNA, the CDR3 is TGTGCCAGCAGTTACGCGGGGGCAGATACGCAGTATTTT.

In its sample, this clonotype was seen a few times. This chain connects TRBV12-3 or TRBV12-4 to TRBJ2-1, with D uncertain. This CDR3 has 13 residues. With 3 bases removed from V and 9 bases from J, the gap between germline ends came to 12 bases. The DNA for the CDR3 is TGTGCCAGCAGTTTGGGCTCTAGAGCTGAGCAGTTCTTC. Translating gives CASSLGSRAEQFF.

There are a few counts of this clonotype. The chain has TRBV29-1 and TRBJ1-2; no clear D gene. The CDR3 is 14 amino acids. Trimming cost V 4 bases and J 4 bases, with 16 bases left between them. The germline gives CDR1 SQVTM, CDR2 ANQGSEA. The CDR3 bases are TGCAGCGTTGTGAGAAATTCAGGCGGCTATGGCTACACCTTC. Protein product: CSVVRNSGGYGYTF.

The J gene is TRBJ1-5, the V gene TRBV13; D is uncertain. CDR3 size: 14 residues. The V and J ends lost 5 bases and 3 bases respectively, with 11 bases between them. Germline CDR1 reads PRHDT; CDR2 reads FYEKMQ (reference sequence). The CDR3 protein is CASSGRGPNQPQHF. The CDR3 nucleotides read TGTGCCAGCAGCGGGCGGGGTCCCAATCAGCCCCAGCATTTT.

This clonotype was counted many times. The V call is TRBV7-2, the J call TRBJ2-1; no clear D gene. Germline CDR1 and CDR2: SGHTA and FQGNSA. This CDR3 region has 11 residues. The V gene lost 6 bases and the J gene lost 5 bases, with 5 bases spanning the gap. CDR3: CASSLNNEQFF. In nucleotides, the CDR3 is TGTGCCAGCAGTCTTAACAATGAGCAGTTCTTC.

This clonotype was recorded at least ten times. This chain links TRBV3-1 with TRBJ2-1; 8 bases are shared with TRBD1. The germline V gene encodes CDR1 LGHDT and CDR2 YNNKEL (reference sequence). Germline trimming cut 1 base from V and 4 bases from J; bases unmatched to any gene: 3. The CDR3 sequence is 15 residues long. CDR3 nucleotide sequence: TGTGCCAGCAGCCAAGGACAGGGGTCATACAATGAGCAGTTCTTC. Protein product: CASSQGQGSYNEQFF.

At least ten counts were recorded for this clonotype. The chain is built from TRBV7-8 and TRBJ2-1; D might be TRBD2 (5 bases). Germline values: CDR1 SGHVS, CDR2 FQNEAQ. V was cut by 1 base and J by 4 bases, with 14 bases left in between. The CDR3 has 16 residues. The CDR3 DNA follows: TGTGCCAGCAGCTTAGGGTCCGGAGGCGGGTACAATGAGCAGTTCTTC. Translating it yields CASSLGSGGGYNEQFF.

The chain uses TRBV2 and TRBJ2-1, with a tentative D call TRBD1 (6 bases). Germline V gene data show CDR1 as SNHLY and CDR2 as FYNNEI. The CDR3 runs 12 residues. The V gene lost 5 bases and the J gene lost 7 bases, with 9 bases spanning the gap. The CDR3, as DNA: TGTGCCAGCAGTAGGACAGCAAATGAGCAGTTCTTC. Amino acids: CASSRTANEQFF.

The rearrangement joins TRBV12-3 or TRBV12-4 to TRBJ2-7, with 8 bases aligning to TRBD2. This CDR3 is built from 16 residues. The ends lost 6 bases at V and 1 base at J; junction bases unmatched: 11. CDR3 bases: TGTGCCAGCAGCCGACGGAGCGGGAGTGCTTCCTACGAGCAGTACTTC. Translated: CASSRRSGSASYEQYF.

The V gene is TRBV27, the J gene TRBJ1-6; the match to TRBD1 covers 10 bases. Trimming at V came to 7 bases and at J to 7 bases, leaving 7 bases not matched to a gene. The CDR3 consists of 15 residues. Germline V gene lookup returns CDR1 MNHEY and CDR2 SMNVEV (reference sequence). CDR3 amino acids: CASMTGGQGNSPLHF. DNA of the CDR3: TGTGCCAGCATGACAGGGGGCCAAGGCAATTCACCCCTCCACTTT.

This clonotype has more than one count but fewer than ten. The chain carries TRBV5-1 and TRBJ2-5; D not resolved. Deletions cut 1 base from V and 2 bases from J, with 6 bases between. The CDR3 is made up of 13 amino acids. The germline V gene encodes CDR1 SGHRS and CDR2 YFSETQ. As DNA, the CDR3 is TGCGCCAGCAGCTTGCCCCCACAAGAGACCCAGTACTTC. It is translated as CASSLPPQETQYF.

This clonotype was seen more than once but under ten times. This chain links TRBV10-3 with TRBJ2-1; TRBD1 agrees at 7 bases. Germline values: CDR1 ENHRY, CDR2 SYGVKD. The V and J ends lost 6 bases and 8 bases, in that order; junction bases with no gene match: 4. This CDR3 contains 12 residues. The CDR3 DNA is TGTGCCATCAGACCCCAGGGGGATGAGCAGTTCTTC. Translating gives CAIRPQGDEQFF.

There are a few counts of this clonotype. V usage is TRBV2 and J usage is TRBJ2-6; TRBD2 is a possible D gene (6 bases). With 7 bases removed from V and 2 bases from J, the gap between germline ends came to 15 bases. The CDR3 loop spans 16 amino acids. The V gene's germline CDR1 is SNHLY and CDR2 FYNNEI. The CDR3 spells CASKSGGLTGANVLTF. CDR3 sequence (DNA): TGTGCCAGCAAGAGCGGAGGGCTGACTGGGGCCAACGTCCTGACTTTC.

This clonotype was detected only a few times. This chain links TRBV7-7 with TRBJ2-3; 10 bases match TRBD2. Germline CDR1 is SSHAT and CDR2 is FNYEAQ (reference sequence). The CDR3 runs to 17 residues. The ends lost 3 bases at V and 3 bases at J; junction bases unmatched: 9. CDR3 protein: CASSFPQRGGQTDTQYF. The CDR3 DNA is TGTGCCAGCAGCTTCCCGCAGCGGGGGGGTCAGACAGATACGCAGTATTTT.

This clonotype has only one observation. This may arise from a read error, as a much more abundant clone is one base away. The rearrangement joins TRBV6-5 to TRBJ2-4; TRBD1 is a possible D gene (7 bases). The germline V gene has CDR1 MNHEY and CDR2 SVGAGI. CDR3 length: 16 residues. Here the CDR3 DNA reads TGTGCCATCAGTTACGATCAACAGGGGCCTGGGAGGATTCAGTACTTC. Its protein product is CAISYDQQGPGRIQYF.